This entry concerns a single T cell receptor (beta chain). It was with random hexamers that roughly 0.45 to 1 ug RNA was reverse transcribed. Amplification of the TCR beta CDR3 was carried out by immunoSEQ multiplex PCR, which spanned a total of 54 Vbeta and 13 Jbeta segments. TCRdb independently ran MiXCR on the immunoSEQ multiplex PCR reads; one entry per CDR3 protein. Of 150,000 to 200,000 distinct CDR3 sequences listed, 85% to 95% are singletons. The data are from a study of CD8 T cells in Susac syndrome. The CDR3 length is 19 residues. Germline V gene data show CDR1 as SEHNR and CDR2 as FQNEAQ (reference sequence). V was clipped by 5 bases and J by 7 bases; unmatched bases: 19. TCR beta was sequenced from blood CD8+ and CD4+ T cells.

The material sequenced was CD4+ T cells from PBMCs. The chain recombines TRBV7-9 with TRBJ2-2; TRBD1 aligns across 10 bases. The TCR originated in a human donor with Susac syndrome. In nucleotides, the CDR3 is TGTGCCAGCAGCCCGACAGCCGGCCTGACAGGGGGCCGCTACGGGGAGCTGTTTTTT. It specifies CASSPTAGLTGGRYGELFF.